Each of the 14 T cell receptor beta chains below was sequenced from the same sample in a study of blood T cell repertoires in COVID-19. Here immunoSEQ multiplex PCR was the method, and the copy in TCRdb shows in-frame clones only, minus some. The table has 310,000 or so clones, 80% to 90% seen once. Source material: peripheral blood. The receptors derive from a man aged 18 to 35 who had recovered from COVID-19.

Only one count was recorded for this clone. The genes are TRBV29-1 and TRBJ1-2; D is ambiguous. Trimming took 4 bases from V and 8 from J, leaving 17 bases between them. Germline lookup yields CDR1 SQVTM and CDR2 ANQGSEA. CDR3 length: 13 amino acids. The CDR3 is CSVVQDTGGGYTF. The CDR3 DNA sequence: TGCAGCGTTGTTCAAGACACCGGAGGGGGCTACACCTTC.

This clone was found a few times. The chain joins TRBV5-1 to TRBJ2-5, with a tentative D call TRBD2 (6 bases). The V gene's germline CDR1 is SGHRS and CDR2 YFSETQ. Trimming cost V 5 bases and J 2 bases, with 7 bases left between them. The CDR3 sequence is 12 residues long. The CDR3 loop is CASRREQETQYF. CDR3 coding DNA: TGCGCCAGCAGACGGGAGCAAGAGACCCAGTACTTC.

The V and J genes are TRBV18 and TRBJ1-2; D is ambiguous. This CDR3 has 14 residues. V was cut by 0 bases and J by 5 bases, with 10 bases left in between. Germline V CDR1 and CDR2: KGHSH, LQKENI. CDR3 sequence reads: CASSPPGSYYGYTF. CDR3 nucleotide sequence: TGTGCCAGCTCACCACCGGGCAGTTATTATGGCTACACCTTC.

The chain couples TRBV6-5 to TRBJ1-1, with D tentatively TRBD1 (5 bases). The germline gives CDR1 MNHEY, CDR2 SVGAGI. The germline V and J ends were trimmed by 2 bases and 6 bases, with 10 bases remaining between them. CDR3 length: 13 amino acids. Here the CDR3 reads CASSYTATAEAFF. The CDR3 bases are TGTGCCAGCAGTTACACTGCGACAGCTGAAGCTTTCTTT.

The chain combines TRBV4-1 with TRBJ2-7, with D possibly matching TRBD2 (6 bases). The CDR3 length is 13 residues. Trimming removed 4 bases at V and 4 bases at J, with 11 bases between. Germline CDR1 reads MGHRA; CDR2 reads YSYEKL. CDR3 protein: CASSPGLSYEQYF. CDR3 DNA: TGCGCCAGCAGCCCGGGACTTTCTTACGAGCAGTACTTC.

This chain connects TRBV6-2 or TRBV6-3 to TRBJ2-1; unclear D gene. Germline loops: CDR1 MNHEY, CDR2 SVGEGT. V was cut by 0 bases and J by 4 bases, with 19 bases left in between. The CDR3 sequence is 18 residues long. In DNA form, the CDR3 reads TGTGCCAGCAGTTACTCGATTTGGGCAGTCCCCTTATACAATGAGCAGTTCTTC. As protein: CASSYSIWAVPLYNEQFF.

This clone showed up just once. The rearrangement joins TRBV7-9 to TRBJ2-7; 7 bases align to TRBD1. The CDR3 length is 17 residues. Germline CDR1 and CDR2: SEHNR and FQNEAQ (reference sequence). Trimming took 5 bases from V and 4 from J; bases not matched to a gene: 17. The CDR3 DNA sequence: TGTGCCAGCAGCACGAGACAGGGATCGAACCCTCCTTACGAGCAGTACTTC. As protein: CASSTRQGSNPPYEQYF.

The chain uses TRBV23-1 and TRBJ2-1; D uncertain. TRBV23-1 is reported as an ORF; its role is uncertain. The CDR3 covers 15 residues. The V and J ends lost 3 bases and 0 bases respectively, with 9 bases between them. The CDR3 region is CASSQRSGSYNEQFF. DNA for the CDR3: TGCGCCAGCAGTCAGCGCTCTGGCTCCTACAATGAGCAGTTCTTC.

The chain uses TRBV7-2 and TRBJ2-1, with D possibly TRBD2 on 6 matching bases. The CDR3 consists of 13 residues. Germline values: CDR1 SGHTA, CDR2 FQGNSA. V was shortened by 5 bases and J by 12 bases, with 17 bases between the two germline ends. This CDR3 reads CASSVGTAGAQFF. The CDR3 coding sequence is TGTGCCAGCAGCGTTGGGACTGCCGGGGCGCAGTTCTTC.

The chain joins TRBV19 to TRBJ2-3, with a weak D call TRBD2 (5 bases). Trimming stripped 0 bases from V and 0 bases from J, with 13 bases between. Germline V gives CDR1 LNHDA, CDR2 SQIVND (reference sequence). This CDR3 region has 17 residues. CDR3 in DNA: TGTGCCAGTAGTATAGATGTCCTCAGGACTAGCACAGATACGCAGTATTTT. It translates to CASSIDVLRTSTDTQYF.

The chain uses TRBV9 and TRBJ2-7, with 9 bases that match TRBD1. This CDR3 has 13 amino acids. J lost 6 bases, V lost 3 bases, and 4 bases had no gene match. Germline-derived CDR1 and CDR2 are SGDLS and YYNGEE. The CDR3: CASSAGTGLEQYF. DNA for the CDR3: TGTGCCAGCAGCGCCGGGACAGGGCTCGAGCAGTACTTC.

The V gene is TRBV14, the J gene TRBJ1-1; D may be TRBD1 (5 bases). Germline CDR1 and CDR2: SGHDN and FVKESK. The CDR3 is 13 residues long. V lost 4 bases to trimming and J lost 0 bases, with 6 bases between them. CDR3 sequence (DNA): TGTGCCAGCAGCCGGACACTGAACACTGAAGCTTTCTTT. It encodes CASSRTLNTEAFF.

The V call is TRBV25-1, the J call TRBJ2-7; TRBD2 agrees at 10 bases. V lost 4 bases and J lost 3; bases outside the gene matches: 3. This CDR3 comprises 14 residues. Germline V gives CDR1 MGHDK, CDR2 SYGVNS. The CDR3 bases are TGTGCCAGCAGTGGTAGCGGGAGGAGCTACGAGCAGTACTTC. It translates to CASSGSGRSYEQYF.

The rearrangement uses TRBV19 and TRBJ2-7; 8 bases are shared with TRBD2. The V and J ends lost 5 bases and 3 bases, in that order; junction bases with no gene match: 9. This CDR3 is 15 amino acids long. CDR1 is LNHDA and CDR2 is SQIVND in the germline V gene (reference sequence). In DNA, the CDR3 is TGTGCCAGTAGTGGCGCGGCTAGCGGGTTCTACGAGCAGTACTTC. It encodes CASSGAASGFYEQYF.